This passage covers 10 T cell receptor beta chains from one sample sequenced in a study of a mutant IDH1 vaccine in newly diagnosed glioma. As to time point: week 47, end of study. What each vaccine dose contained was 300 ug of mutant IDH1 20-mer peptide, accompanied by topical imiquimod. For these TCRs, the target antigens are not known. TCRdb's table, derived via immunoSEQ multiplex PCR, lists solely in-frame clones and lacks some. The sample includes tens of thousands of clones, about three quarters of them seen just once. Sequenced here: PBMCs, sampled from a glioma patient whose treatment included an IDH1 peptide vaccine. Source of these receptors: a woman in her thirties or forties with glioma. Some clones in this sample may be carry-over from other donors' samples.

The rearrangement uses TRBV7-3 and TRBJ2-1, with 12 bases matching TRBD1. The CDR3 is made up of 15 amino acids. V gave up 5 bases and J gave up 11 bases; unmatched junction bases: 10. Germline CDR1 SGHTA, CDR2 FQGTGA. Here the CDR3 reads CASSAQSRDRGQQFF. CDR3 DNA sequence: TGTGCCAGCAGCGCACAGTCCCGGGACAGGGGGCAGCAGTTCTTC.

The chain joins TRBV30 to TRBJ2-7, with D possibly being TRBD1 (6 bases). The CDR3 runs to 15 residues. The germline V gene encodes CDR1 GTSNPN and CDR2 SVGIG (reference sequence). V was clipped by 2 bases and J by 3 bases, with 17 bases between them. Written as DNA, the CDR3 is TGTGCCTGGAGTAGGAGCTGGCAGGGGAACTACGAGCAGTACTTC. Encoded protein: CAWSRSWQGNYEQYF.

V gene TRBV7-9 combines with J gene TRBJ2-2; a weak D match, TRBD2 (6 bases). V was clipped by 6 bases and J by 2 bases, with 10 bases between them. Germline V CDR1 and CDR2: SEHNR, FQNEAQ (reference sequence). This CDR3 has 14 residues. CDR3 nucleotides: TGTGCCAGCAGACCGGGAGCTAACACCGGGGAGCTGTTTTTT. The encoded protein is CASRPGANTGELFF.

This sequence joins TRBV7-2 and TRBJ1-1, with D maybe TRBD1 (5 bases). There are 13 residues in the CDR3. V was shortened by 6 bases and J by 10 bases, with 18 bases between the two germline ends. Germline V gene lookup returns CDR1 SGHTA and CDR2 FQGNSA. The CDR3 loop is CASSYTEGRTAFF. The CDR3 DNA reads TGTGCCAGCAGTTATACAGAGGGGCGAACAGCTTTCTTT.

This clone was observed once. The rearrangement joins TRBV6-6 to TRBJ2-7, with 8 bases aligning to TRBD1. The CDR3 sequence is 15 residues long. CDR1 is MNHNY, CDR2 SVGAGI, per germline (reference sequence). After removal of 5 bases from V and 3 bases from J, the junction contained 9 bases not matched to a gene. CDR3 region: CASSTRGQEVYEQYF. CDR3 DNA sequence: TGTGCCAGCAGTACGCGGGGACAGGAAGTCTACGAGCAGTACTTC.

The rearrangement links TRBV4-3 to TRBJ1-5; no firm D call. Trimming removed 0 bases from V and 6 bases from J, with 15 bases in between. The CDR3 is 16 amino acids. Germline CDR1 reads LGHNA; CDR2 reads YSLEER. CDR3 in amino acids: CASSQDLGSGSQPQHF. CDR3 in DNA: TGCGCCAGCAGCCAAGATCTAGGCAGTGGGAGTCAGCCCCAGCATTTT.

V is TRBV18 and J is TRBJ1-5, with D possibly matching TRBD1 (5 bases). CDR1 is KGHSH, CDR2 LQKENI, per germline. CDR3 length: 13 residues. The V end lost 3 bases, the J end lost 6 bases, and 9 bases lay between the germline ends. CDR3 sequence: CASSPGGGQPQHF. The DNA of the CDR3 is TGTGCCAGCTCACCGGGGGGTGGTCAGCCCCAGCATTTT.

This chain connects TRBV2 to TRBJ1-6; D perhaps matches TRBD1 (6 bases). The CDR3 length is 13 residues. Germline values: CDR1 SNHLY, CDR2 FYNNEI. Trimming removed 2 bases at V and 11 bases at J, with 10 bases between. The CDR3 is CASSEQGSPPLHF. CDR3 bases: TGTGCCAGCAGTGAACAGGGGAGTCCACCCCTCCACTTT.

This chain connects TRBV30 to TRBJ2-7, with D possibly TRBD2 on 5 matching bases. Trimming took 5 bases from V and 4 from J, leaving 12 bases between them. Germline CDR1 reads GTSNPN; CDR2 reads SVGIG (reference sequence). The CDR3 spans 12 residues. CDR3 DNA: TGTGCCTGGGCCTACGGGAATTACGAGCAGTACTTC. Translated: CAWAYGNYEQYF. Drawing the rest from reference TRBV30 and TRBJ2-7, the complete variable domain is SQTIHQWPATLVQPVGSPLSLECTVEGTSNPNLYWYRQAAGRGLQLLFYSVGIGQISSEVPQNLSASRPQDRQFILSSKKLLLSDSGFYLCAWAYGNYEQYFGPGTRLTVT.

The CDR3 DNA sequence: TGTGCCACCAGCAGAGAGCAACAGGGGCGGATGGGGGAAAAACTGTTTTTT. This translates into CATSREQQGRMGEKLFF. V usage is TRBV15 and J usage is TRBJ1-4; TRBD1 agrees at 7 bases. The germline CDR1 and CDR2 sequences are LNHNV and YYDKDF (reference sequence). The J segment lost 8 bases and the V segment lost 0 bases, leaving 12 bases of the junction unmatched. CDR3 size: 17 residues.